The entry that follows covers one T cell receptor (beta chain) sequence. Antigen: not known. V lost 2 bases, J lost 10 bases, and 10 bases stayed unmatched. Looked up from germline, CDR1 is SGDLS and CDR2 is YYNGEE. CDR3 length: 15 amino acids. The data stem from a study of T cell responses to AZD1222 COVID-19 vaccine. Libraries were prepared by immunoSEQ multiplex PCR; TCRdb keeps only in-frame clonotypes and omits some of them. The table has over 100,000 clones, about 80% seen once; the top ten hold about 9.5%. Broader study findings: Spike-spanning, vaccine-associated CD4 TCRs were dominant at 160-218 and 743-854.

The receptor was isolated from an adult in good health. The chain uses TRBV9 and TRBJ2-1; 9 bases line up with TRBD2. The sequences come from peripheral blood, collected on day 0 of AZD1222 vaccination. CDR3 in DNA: TGTGCCAGCAGCGTTCGCGGGGGGGCCGGGGGCGAGCAGTTCTTC. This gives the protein CASSVRGGAGGEQFF.